A single sample gave rise to the 27 T cell receptor beta chains below, sequenced in a study of blood T cell repertoires in COVID-19. Some clones are missing from TCRdb's copy, which holds only in-frame ones; the method was immunoSEQ multiplex PCR. This sample has approximately 200,000 clones, with about 82% found just once. Sequencing was carried out using peripheral blood. These receptor sequences come from a woman between 25 and 40 years old with acute or convalescent COVID-19.

CDR3 in amino acids: CASRRLTNVGRNNSPLHF. DNA for the CDR3: TGTGCCAGCAGACGATTAACGAACGTGGGGCGGAATAATTCACCCCTCCACTTT. This rearrangement joins TRBV27 to TRBJ1-6; possible D gene TRBD1, 5 bases. Germline V lookup: CDR1 MNHEY, CDR2 SMNVEV (reference sequence). V dropped 6 bases and J dropped 5 bases, with 23 bases sitting between them. The CDR3 totals 18 residues.

V is TRBV28 and J is TRBJ2-1; the D gene is possibly TRBD1 (6 bases). CDR3 length: 16 amino acids. Germline CDR1 is MDHEN and CDR2 is SYDVKM. V was shortened by 6 bases and J by 12 bases, with 27 bases between the two germline ends. The CDR3 DNA follows: TGTGCCAGCAGCTCTACCGGGACCCCGACCGAACAGGGGCAGTTCTTC. This codes for CASSSTGTPTEQGQFF.

The chain recombines TRBV5-1 with TRBJ1-6, with 8 bases that match TRBD1. The length of the CDR3 is 18 residues. CDR1 is SGHRS, CDR2 YFSETQ, per germline. With V trimmed by 1 base and J by 5 bases, 11 bases remained unmatched. The CDR3 nucleotides read TGCGCCAGCAGCTTGACCGCTCAGACAGGGGCGGATAATTCACCCCTCCACTTT. Its translation: CASSLTAQTGADNSPLHF.

The chain couples TRBV5-4 to TRBJ2-1; no reliable D call. The V gene's germline CDR1 is SGHNT and CDR2 YYREEE (reference sequence). Deletions cut 0 bases from V and 8 bases from J, with 9 bases between. The CDR3 spans 13 residues. This chain's CDR3 is CASSLGPSDEQFF. CDR3 in DNA: TGTGCCAGCAGCTTGGGGCCTAGTGATGAGCAGTTCTTC. The full variable domain, rest sourced from reference TRBV5-4 and TRBJ2-1, is ETGVTQSPTHLIKTRGQQVTLRCSSQSGHNTVSWYQQALGQGPQFIFQYYREEENGRGNFPPRFSGLQFPNYSSELNVNALELDDSALYLCASSLGPSDEQFFGPGTRLTVL.

In this sample, this clone turned up a few times. The J gene is TRBJ1-3, the V gene TRBV5-8, with TRBD1 identical over 9 bases. The germline gives CDR1 SGHTS, CDR2 YDEGEE. The CDR3 runs to 15 residues. The V gene end was trimmed by 4 bases and the J gene end by 2 bases; junction bases not matched to a gene: 4. CDR3 coding DNA: TGTGCCAGCAGCGCGGACAGGGGCCCTGGAAACACCATATATTTT. It translates to CASSADRGPGNTIYF.

V is TRBV3-1 (or the pseudogene TRBV3-2) and J is TRBJ2-3, with a tentative D call TRBD2 (6 bases). The V end was cut by 4 bases, the J end by 5 bases, with 19 bases between. The CDR3 consists of 16 residues. Germline CDR1 reads LGHDT; CDR2 reads YNNKEL (reference sequence). CDR3 sequence: CASSPYGERAGDTQYF. CDR3 nucleotides: TGTGCCAGCAGCCCATATGGGGAGCGGGCGGGAGATACGCAGTATTTT.

The chain carries TRBV23-1 and TRBJ1-1; D is possibly TRBD1 (6 bases). TRBV23-1 counts as an open reading frame of uncertain function. This CDR3 has 16 residues. Trimming shortened V by 8 bases and J by 2 bases, and 21 bases separated the two germline ends. The CDR3: CASAQDRNDANTEAFF. The CDR3 nucleotides read TGCGCCAGCGCCCAAGACAGGAATGACGCTAACACTGAAGCTTTCTTT.

The genes are TRBV5-6 and TRBJ2-1; D is perhaps TRBD2 (6 bases). Per the germline V gene, CDR1 is SGHDT and CDR2 is YYEEEE. V gave up 0 bases and J gave up 5 bases, with 12 bases separating them. The CDR3 is made up of 15 amino acids. The CDR3 spells CASSLGGDANNEQFF. CDR3 DNA sequence: TGTGCCAGCAGCTTGGGCGGGGACGCTAACAATGAGCAGTTCTTC.

This clone occurred once. The CDR3 nucleotides read TGTGCCAGTAGTATGAGCGGGGGACGCAATGAGCAGTTCTTC. This encodes CASSMSGGRNEQFF. The V gene is TRBV19, the J gene TRBJ2-1; TRBD2 matches 8 bases. The CDR3 sequence is 14 residues long. Germline V lookup: CDR1 LNHDA, CDR2 SQIVND (reference sequence). J lost 6 bases, V lost 3 bases, and 4 bases had no gene match.

V gene TRBV30 combines with J gene TRBJ2-7, with 7 bases matching TRBD1. The CDR3 loop spans 13 amino acids. Germline V gene data show CDR1 as GTSNPN and CDR2 as SVGIG (reference sequence). After removal of 1 base from V and 1 base from J, the junction contained 1 base not matched to a gene. This chain's CDR3 is CAWSGDSSYEQYF. In nucleotides, the CDR3 is TGTGCCTGGAGTGGGGACAGTTCCTACGAGCAGTACTTC. The variable domain in full, with the rest retrieved from reference TRBV30 and TRBJ2-7, is SQTIHQWPATLVQPVGSPLSLECTVEGTSNPNLYWYRQAAGRGLQLLFYSVGIGQISSEVPQNLSASRPQDRQFILSSKKLLLSDSGFYLCAWSGDSSYEQYFGPGTRLTVT.

The rearrangement joins TRBV27 to TRBJ1-2; possible D gene TRBD1, 5 bases. This CDR3 contains 15 residues. V lost 6 bases and J 4 bases, leaving 18 bases between the germline ends. CDR1 is MNHEY and CDR2 is SMNVEV in the germline V gene (reference sequence). The CDR3 DNA reads TGTGCCAGCAGCCACGGAGGGACGAGGTTCTATGGCTACACCTTC. Amino acid sequence: CASSHGGTRFYGYTF.

The chain joins TRBV3-1 (or the pseudogene TRBV3-2) to TRBJ2-1; 7 bases line up with TRBD2. The V gene end was trimmed by 4 bases and the J gene end by 1 base; junction bases not matched to a gene: 4. This CDR3 has 15 amino acids. Looked up from germline, CDR1 is LGHDT and CDR2 is YNNKEL (reference sequence). CDR3: CASSRTSASYNEQFF. The CDR3, as DNA: TGTGCCAGCAGCCGAACTAGCGCTTCCTACAATGAGCAGTTCTTC.

This clone was counted a single time. The chain links TRBV4-1 to TRBJ2-1; no firm D call. Deletions cut 6 bases from V and 7 bases from J, with 10 bases between. CDR3 length equals 12 residues. Germline values: CDR1 MGHRA, CDR2 YSYEKL. In DNA, the CDR3 is TGCGCCAGCAGTAAAAGAGGAAATGAGCAGTTCTTC. Translation gives CASSKRGNEQFF.

The chain carries TRBV11-2 and TRBJ2-2; a possible D gene is TRBD2 (6 bases). This CDR3 is built from 12 residues. Trimming took off 1 base at V and 10 bases at J, with 7 bases between the two ends. Germline V gene lookup returns CDR1 SGHAT and CDR2 FQNNGV. CDR3 residues: CASSLGGKELFF. In DNA form, the CDR3 reads TGTGCCAGCAGCTTAGGCGGGAAGGAGCTGTTTTTT.

V usage is TRBV6-6 and J usage is TRBJ2-1; TRBD2 matches at 10 bases. The junction had 9 bases not matched to a gene; V was cut back by 5 bases and J by 11 bases. CDR1 is MNHNY, CDR2 SVGAGI, per germline (reference sequence). The CDR3 is 14 amino acids. The chain's CDR3 is CASSITSGTAKQFF. The CDR3 DNA reads as TGTGCCAGCAGTATAACTAGCGGGACGGCGAAGCAGTTCTTC.

The J gene is TRBJ1-2, the V gene TRBV7-2; D remains ambiguous. V lost 5 bases and J lost 2, with 12 bases in between. Germline CDR1 is SGHTA and CDR2 is FQGNSA. This CDR3 spans 14 amino acids. This chain's CDR3 is CASSPGDTNYGYTF. The CDR3 DNA follows: TGTGCCAGCAGCCCGGGTGATACCAACTATGGCTACACCTTC.

The chain links TRBV29-1 to TRBJ1-1; D gene unclear. V gave up 8 bases and J gave up 7 bases, with 14 bases separating them. CDR3 length: 11 residues. Per the germline V gene, CDR1 is SQVTM and CDR2 is ANQGSEA. Here the CDR3 DNA reads TGCAGCTTCCGAATAGGAGGTGAAGCTTTCTTT. Translated, it gives CSFRIGGEAFF.

This clone occurred once. Other nucleotide sequences in the sample specify the same CDR3. J is TRBJ2-7 and V is TRBV7-2, with TRBD1 as a possible D gene (5 bases). Trimming pared 1 base from V and 3 bases from J, leaving 7 bases between. The V gene's germline CDR1 is SGHTA and CDR2 FQGNSA. The CDR3 runs to 13 residues. For the CDR3, the DNA is TGTGCCAGCAGCTTAGAGGGGTTCTACGAGCAGTACTTC. Its translation: CASSLEGFYEQYF. Full variable domain (outside the CDR3, taken from reference TRBV7-2 and TRBJ2-7): GAGVSQSPSNKVTEKGKDVELRCDPISGHTALYWYRQSLGQGLEFLIYFQGNSAPDKSGLPSDRFSAERTGGSVSTLTIQRTQQEDSAVYLCASSLEGFYEQYFGPGTRLTVT.

This clone was found a few times. CDR3 DNA sequence: TGTGCCACCAGCAGCCGAGTTACGGCCGGGGAGCTGTTTTTT. Translated, it gives CATSSRVTAGELFF. The rearrangement links TRBV15 to TRBJ2-2; D remains unclear. The CDR3 has 14 amino acids. Germline CDR1 LNHNV, CDR2 YYDKDF (reference sequence). V dropped 3 bases and J dropped 6 bases, with 11 bases sitting between them.

The rearrangement links TRBV5-1 to TRBJ1-4; unclear D gene. Germline V lookup: CDR1 SGHRS, CDR2 YFSETQ. The CDR3 runs 15 residues. V lost 3 bases to trimming and J lost 7 bases, with 16 bases between them. CDR3 sequence reads: CASSSPESGGEKLFF. As DNA, the CDR3 is TGCGCCAGCAGCTCCCCCGAATCGGGAGGTGAAAAACTGTTTTTT.

The chain carries TRBV7-2 and TRBJ2-1; TRBD2 agrees at 9 bases. The junction had 13 bases not matched to a gene; V was cut back by 3 bases and J by 13 bases. This CDR3 has 15 amino acids. Germline CDR1 reads SGHTA; CDR2 reads FQGNSA. The CDR3 sequence: CASSFQSGRTGNQFF. CDR3 nucleotide sequence: TGTGCCAGCAGCTTCCAAAGCGGGAGGACTGGAAATCAGTTCTTC.

This clone was observed a handful of times. The chain employs TRBV5-8 and TRBJ2-6, with 8 nucleotides matching TRBD1. The germline V gene encodes CDR1 SGHTS and CDR2 YDEGEE. V was clipped by 4 bases and J by 2 bases; unmatched bases: 2. The CDR3 runs 15 residues. This CDR3 reads CASSVQGAGANVLTF. The CDR3 nucleotides read TGTGCCAGCAGCGTACAGGGGGCTGGGGCCAACGTCCTGACTTTC.

V usage is TRBV5-6 and J usage is TRBJ2-7; maybe TRBD1 (7 bases). The CDR3 is made up of 15 amino acids. In germline, CDR1 is SGHDT, CDR2 YYEEEE. Between the trimmed V and J ends, which lost 2 bases and 3 bases, there was a span of 15 bases. DNA of the CDR3: TGTGCCAGCAGCTTAGCGCAGGGGGGACTCTACGAGCAGTACTTC. Residues: CASSLAQGGLYEQYF. Drawing the rest from reference TRBV5-6 and TRBJ2-7, the complete variable domain is DAGVTQSPTHLIKTRGQQVTLRCSPKSGHDTVSWYQQALGQGPQFIFQYYEEEERQRGNFPDRFSGHQFPNYSSELNVNALLLGDSALYLCASSLAQGGLYEQYFGPGTRLTVT.

The V gene is TRBV3-1 (or the pseudogene TRBV3-2), the J gene TRBJ1-2; 9 nucleotides match TRBD1. Trimming removed 5 bases from V and 8 bases from J; junction bases left unmatched: 12. This CDR3 region has 15 residues. Per germline, CDR1 LGHDT and CDR2 YNNKEL (reference sequence). The CDR3 region has the DNA TGTGCCAGCAGCTACGGGACAGGGTGGGACGAGGGCTACACCTTC. The encoded protein is CASSYGTGWDEGYTF.

CDR3 nucleotides: TGTGCCAGCAGTTTCCCCGGACAGGGGCCCCTTAACACTGAAGCTTTCTTT. Translated: CASSFPGQGPLNTEAFF. V is TRBV28 and J is TRBJ1-1; 9 nucleotides agree with TRBD1. Unmatched junction bases numbered 10, after V lost 3 bases and J lost 2 bases. The CDR3 spans 17 residues. Germline-derived CDR1 and CDR2 are MDHEN and SYDVKM.

V and J are TRBV4-3 and TRBJ2-7, with D uncertain. The CDR3 runs to 14 residues. The germline V gene has CDR1 LGHNA and CDR2 YSLEER. Trimming removed 0 bases at V and 2 bases at J, with 8 bases between. The CDR3 loop is CASSQELGPYEQYF. The CDR3 nucleotides are TGCGCCAGCAGCCAAGAATTGGGCCCCTACGAGCAGTACTTC.

V usage is TRBV29-1 and J usage is TRBJ1-1, with unresolved D. The CDR3 is 12 amino acids. V lost 5 bases to trimming and J lost 5 bases, with 12 bases between them. The germline gives CDR1 SQVTM, CDR2 ANQGSEA. The CDR3 coding sequence is TGCAGCGTTTCCTTGGAGAGGACTGAAGCTTTCTTT. Amino acid sequence: CSVSLERTEAFF.